This TCR beta chain was found in a study of immune evolution from preneoplasia to lung adenocarcinoma (dated by TCRdb to about 2021). General notes on the study: HLA loss of heterozygosity was seen in about 7%, 15% and 30% of AIS, MIA and ADC lesions, and in no AAH lesions. The study profiled immune contexture across lung adenocarcinoma precursors and invasive adenocarcinoma using immune gene expression, TCR sequencing and multiplex immunofluorescence. Resected precursor lesions (AAH, AIS, MIA) and invasive adenocarcinomas were each compared against paired morphologically normal lung tissue. Sample size was determined by specimen availability and not by a prior power calculation. The immune data were integrated with whole exome sequencing and methylation data from the same cohort of nodules. In total, the cohort included roughly 53 patients with pulmonary nodules, all of whom underwent surgical resection. The TCR sequencing data were obtained from about 47 patients. According to the study, around 99 samples were used for TCR sequencing. POLYSOLVER was used to infer class I HLA alleles from exome data, and LOHHLA was used to detect allele-specific HLA loss. What the research found in general, with its limitations: The highest clonality was observed in normal lung, whereas higher T cell density and diversity but lower clonality appeared to be present in later-stage lesions. The findings were based on association rather than direct causation, and larger cohorts with long-term follow-up and longitudinal biopsies were deemed needed. The highest T cell clonality was observed in KRAS-mutant nodules compared with EGFR-mutant or double wild-type lesions. Normal lung had the highest top T cell clone frequencies, which appeared to decline progressively from AAH through AIS, MIA and invasive adenocarcinoma. All patients were from Japan and China, so applicability to Western populations was uncertain.

The patients had resection in Japan or China between the mid-2010s and the late 2010s. Two lung cancer pathologists independently reviewed H&E slides to confirm the histologic diagnosis of every case. Premalignant or tumor cells were enriched for nucleic acid extraction by macro-dissection performed after pathologic assessment. The AllPrep DNA/RNA FFPE Kit was used to isolate DNA from FFPE tissue. The immunoSEQ hsTCRbeta Kit was used to sequence TCR beta CDR3 regions from DNA. Per the source publication's procedure: TCR sequencing data were analysed with the ImmunoSEQ Analyzer. T cell clonality was defined as 1 minus Pielou's evenness, as computed on productive rearrangements. The inverse Simpson index, applied to productive templates, was used to measure T cell diversity. T cell density was defined as TCR beta template counts normalized to usable DNA, with usable DNA estimated by amplification and sequencing of housekeeping genes. Two-sided Kruskal-Wallis tests were used to compare TCR metrics across histologic stages. This immuneACCESS table, as held by TCRdb, lists in-frame sequences with V and J called but not all clones. Of the missing ones, under half trace to an unresolved V gene in checked studies; the others have no known cause. The DNA gave D and trimming, while V, J and clone size come from that table. The sample table holds 4,500 or so clones, of which more than 75% were seen once. The ten most abundant clones make up roughly 13% of the sample.

From its cysteine to its phenylalanine, the CDR3 spans 15 amino acids. CDR3 DNA only is kept here, 45 bases in frame from base 1. CDR1 SGHRS and CDR2 YFSETQ were looked up in the germline V gene. For this chain, trimming is 3 bases at the V end and 4 bases at the J end, and the number of junction bases without a gene match is 1. Regarding this clone: Its cognate antigen has yet to be identified. Base qualities were left out, and no much larger clone turns up one base away.

This clonotype was obtained from a person aged 65-85 years with invasive lung adenocarcinoma. Some clones in this sample may be carry-over from other donors' samples. The sample comprised FFPE invasive lung adenocarcinoma tissue. The cell subset or site label on this specimen signifies: frankly invasive lung adenocarcinoma (ADC). The chain was built from TRBV5-1 and TRBJ2-3, with 14 central nucleotides matching TRBD2. The CDR3 here reads CASSSTSGRADTQYF. The DNA is TGCGCCAGCAGCTCGACTAGCGGGAGGGCAGATACGCAGTATTTT.